This TCR beta chain was sequenced in a study of response to subunit inactivated influenza vaccine. The germline CDR1 and CDR2 sequences are LGHDT and YNNKEL (reference sequence). J lost 6 bases, V lost 2 bases, and 4 bases had no gene match. This CDR3 contains 14 residues. TCRdb ran MiXCR on the RT-PCR reads and lists one entry per CDR3 protein. The sample holds 550,000 to 600,000 distinct CDR3 sequences, 12% seen once. Material: PBMCs from blood, obtained on the day of vaccination. This chain uses TRBV3-1 with TRBJ2-3; 8 bases are shared with TRBD2. The TCR originated in a man aged 45-60 years who received an inactivated influenza vaccine. The chain's CDR3 is CASSQIGGVDTQYF. The CDR3 DNA sequence: TGTGCCAGCAGCCAAATCGGGGGGGTCGATACGCAGTATTTT.